This entry concerns a single TCR beta chain. No cognate antigen has been identified for it. No base quality information exists; no much larger clone differs at one position. V is shortened by 0 bases, J by 2 bases, and the region joining them spans 11 bases. The CDR3 goes from the cysteine to the phenylalanine over 15 residues. Of the read, only the CDR3 DNA is kept; its 45 bases are in frame from base 1. Per the germline V gene, MGHRA is the CDR1 and YSYEKL is the CDR2. Each collaborating institution followed its own protocols to collect whole blood in K2EDTA tubes. Collaborator samples were shipped for TCRbeta analysis as frozen whole blood, isolated PBMCs, or DNA extracted from either sample type. This entry is derived from a study of blood T cell repertoires in COVID-19 (dated by TCRdb to 2019 to 2021). For the wider study: Collaborator samples came from the United States, Italy and Spain and covered acute and convalescent phases of COVID-19. The prospective study material was composed of cDNA or gDNA derived from T cells, B-cell-depleted T cells, or PBMCs. Deeply sampled blood TCRbeta repertoires from subjects exposed to, actively infected with, or recovered from COVID-19 were included in the dataset. The repertoires were made available in a free public database intended to serve as a resource for research on the immune response to SARS-CoV-2. The samples were drawn from the first 160 participants of the ongoing ImmuneRACE study and from 1,254 subjects provided by 6 global collaborators. Nearly every sample came with metadata listing a de-identified subject ID, COVID-19 status, age in years and sex. HLA class I and class II types, where available, came from metadata supplied by the sample provider rather than from assay-based typing.

TCRbeta CDR3 regions were amplified from genomic DNA using the immunoSEQ Assay, a bias-controlled multiplex PCR. On the study's bioinformatics: Within the assay, amplification of reference gene primers was used to estimate how many nucleated cells each sample contained. To quantify the absolute abundance of each unique TCRbeta CDR3 rearrangement, sequence reads were collapsed and filtered. For each sample, productive Simpson clonality was calculated as the square root of Simpson's diversity index over productive rearrangements. TCRdb took this table from immuneACCESS and kept in-frame rearrangements with V and J called. Such tables lack part of the clones; where checked against another copy, unresolved V genes explain under half of the gap, and the rest is unexplained. Clonal size and the V and J genes are those of that table, whereas D and trimming came from the DNA. The table for this sample lists some 120,000 clones; approximately 85% of them were counted only once. The ten largest clonotypes hold just over 6.5% of the sample.

What the research found in general, with its limitations: Clinical and demographic metadata were provided uncurated, with the amount varying by source and participant.

Input material: peripheral blood. This receptor was obtained from an elderly man with active or convalescent COVID-19. Recombination joined TRBV4-1 with TRBJ2-7; no D gene is confidently identified. The DNA sequence is as follows: TGCGCCAGCAGCCAAGATGTAAAGCCTGCCTACGAGCAGTACTTC. Its translation reads: CASSQDVKPAYEQYF.